This entry lists 13 T cell receptor beta chains sequenced from one sample in a study of identical twins. Each CDR3 protein is one row after TCRdb ran MiXCR on the 5' RACE reads. The sample yields fewer than 800,000 distinct CDR3 sequences, just over 7% seen once. The same sample was also studied in work on yellow fever vaccine responses in identical twins.

The source material was PBMCs. These receptors originate from a woman aged 18-30 years in good health.

The chain couples TRBV2 to TRBJ2-1; D is possibly TRBD2 (7 bases). This CDR3 is 16 amino acids long. Germline CDR1 is SNHLY and CDR2 is FYNNEI. V lost 4 bases and J lost 0, with 13 bases in between. The CDR3 DNA follows: TGTGCCAGCAGTGGGGCGGGGGCAAGCTCCTACAATGAGCAGTTCTTC. Encoded protein: CASSGAGASSYNEQFF.

The sample holds a few counts of this clonotype. The CDR3 loop is CASRDRVQSYEQYV. The DNA of the CDR3 is TGTGCCAGCAGAGACAGGGTCCAGTCCTACGAGCAGTACGTC. This chain joins TRBV6-1 and TRBJ2-7, with 7 bases matching TRBD1. CDR1 MNHNS and CDR2 SASEGT come from the germline V gene. V shed 6 bases and J 1 base; nucleotides not matched to a gene: 6. The CDR3 has 14 residues.

This clonotype occurred many times. The chain couples TRBV20-1 to TRBJ2-5; TRBD1 aligns across 7 bases. Trimming at V came to 4 bases and at J to 4 bases, leaving 9 bases not matched to a gene. The CDR3 contains 14 residues. From germline, CDR1 is DFQATT and CDR2 SNEGSKA (reference sequence). As DNA, the CDR3 is TGCAGTGCTATAGCAGGGGGTAATTTAGAGACCCAGTACTTC. Its protein is CSAIAGGNLETQYF.

There are many counts of this clonotype. This chain joins TRBV5-1 and TRBJ2-3, with unresolved D. The V end lost 3 bases, the J end lost 2 bases, and 7 bases lay between the germline ends. The CDR3 has 13 residues. Germline CDR1 SGHRS, CDR2 YFSETQ. The CDR3 coding sequence is TGCGCCAGCAGCTCCCAGTTCACAGATACGCAGTATTTT. Protein: CASSSQFTDTQYF.

This clonotype was counted many times. In nucleotides, the CDR3 is TGTGCCAGCTCGAGGGGCGTTCTGAATCAGCCCCAGCATTTT. Translating gives CASSRGVLNQPQHF. The rearrangement uses TRBV12-3 or TRBV12-4 and TRBJ1-5; D may be TRBD1 (5 bases). This CDR3 is 14 amino acids long. V shed 8 bases and J shed 4 bases, with 15 bases lying between them.

The chain has TRBV6-2 or TRBV6-3 and TRBJ2-7; D is uncertain. The CDR3 extends over 13 amino acids. Germline values: CDR1 MNHEY, CDR2 SVGEGT. V lost 0 bases and J lost 9, with 12 bases in between. The CDR3 reads CASSYSASSVQYV. CDR3 DNA: TGTGCCAGCAGTTACTCGGCCAGCTCCGTGCAGTACGTC.

The table lists this clonotype with a few counts. The chain couples TRBV2 to TRBJ2-7; D is uncertain. V lost 4 bases and J lost 0, with 13 bases in between. Germline V lookup: CDR1 SNHLY, CDR2 FYNNEI. The CDR3 is made up of 15 amino acids. CDR3 nucleotides: TGTGCCAGCAGTGTTTCCCTCTATAGCTCCTACGAGCAGTACGTC. Its protein is CASSVSLYSSYEQYV.

This clonotype has just a few counts. The chain uses TRBV14 and TRBJ2-1; D uncertain. The length of the CDR3 is 16 residues. Germline lookup yields CDR1 SGHDN and CDR2 FVKESK. V was trimmed by 0 bases and J by 1 base, leaving 10 bases between them. The CDR3 bases are TGTGCCAGCAGCCAAGATGGTTGGATGTCCTACAATGAGCAGTTCTTC. It encodes CASSQDGWMSYNEQFF. The full variable domain, in which reference TRBV14 and TRBJ2-1 provide the parts outside the CDR3, is EAGVTQFPSHSVIEKGQTVTLRCDPISGHDNLYWYRRVMGKEIKFLLHFVKESKQDESGMPNNRFLAERTGGTYSTLKVQPAELEDSGVYFCASSQDGWMSYNEQFFGPGTRLTVL.

This clonotype occurred many times. J is TRBJ2-1 and V is TRBV11-1, with TRBD2 matching over 15 bases. This CDR3 comprises 19 residues. Losses at the gene ends were 3 bases for V and 2 bases for J; bases not matched to a gene: 8. Germline-derived CDR1 and CDR2 are SGHAT and FQDESV (reference sequence). CDR3 nucleotides: TGTGCCAGCAGCTTGGACGGGACTAGCGGGGGGCTAGCCTACAATGAGCAGTTCTTC. Its translation: CASSLDGTSGGLAYNEQFF.

V and J are TRBV10-3 and TRBJ1-3; no clear D gene. This CDR3 has 13 residues. CDR1 ENHRY and CDR2 SYGVKD come from the germline V gene. With 0 bases removed from V and 3 bases from J, the gap between germline ends came to 3 bases. CDR3 in amino acids: CAISESVGNTIYF. In nucleotides, the CDR3 is TGTGCCATCAGTGAGTCGGTTGGAAACACCATATATTTT.

This clonotype was found a few times. The V call is TRBV7-3, the J call TRBJ2-7, with 13 nucleotides matching TRBD2. Germline V CDR1 and CDR2: SGHTA, FQGTGA. The CDR3 has 16 amino acids. V gave up 4 bases and J gave up 5 bases; unmatched junction bases: 8. This chain's CDR3 is CASSSGLAGVMDEQYF. CDR3 coding DNA: TGTGCCAGCAGCTCCGGACTAGCGGGAGTTATGGACGAGCAGTACTTC.

This clonotype was observed a single time. V gene TRBV27 combines with J gene TRBJ2-3; D is uncertain. Trimming stripped 8 bases from V and 1 base from J, with 10 bases between. CDR1 is MNHEY and CDR2 is SMNVEV in the germline V gene (reference sequence). The CDR3 has 13 residues. The DNA of the CDR3 is TGTGCCAGCGGACGTTGGGGCACAGATACGCAGTATTTT. It translates to CASGRWGTDTQYF.

This clonotype has ten or more counts. The rearrangement joins TRBV7-8 to TRBJ2-5, with D possibly TRBD2 on 6 matching bases. Germline V gives CDR1 SGHVS, CDR2 FQNEAQ. V gave up 1 base and J gave up 2 bases, with 17 bases separating them. The CDR3 runs 17 residues. As DNA, the CDR3 is TGTGCCAGCAGCTTAGGGAGGGCAGGGACCCTTCAAGAGACCCAGTACTTC. Translating it yields CASSLGRAGTLQETQYF.